The present T cell receptor (beta chain) was sequenced within a study of T cell responses to AZD1222 COVID-19 vaccine. Notes on this clone: What it binds is not known.

The CDR3 has 12 amino acids. V dropped 5 bases and J dropped 8 bases, with 11 bases sitting between them. Germline lookup yields CDR1 SGHVS and CDR2 FQNEAQ. Sequencing used immunoSEQ multiplex PCR; TCRdb keeps in-frame clones, though not all of them. Of about 110,000 clones in the sample, more than 70% were seen once. General observations from the study: The donor group comprised mostly white British people and more females; the analysis possibly underestimated clonal diversity.

The TCR sequence derives from an adult in good health. The chain uses TRBV7-8 and TRBJ2-3; D remains ambiguous. The sequencing used peripheral blood, collected on day 0 of AZD1222 vaccination. DNA for the CDR3: TGTGCCAGCAGCCCCATAGTAGGTACGCAGTATTTT. Translated, it gives CASSPIVGTQYF.